A single sample is the source of the 13 T cell receptor beta chains below, sequenced in a study of T cell responses to AZD1222 COVID-19 vaccine. Sequencing was performed with immunoSEQ multiplex PCR; in TCRdb, only in-frame clones are kept and a portion is missing. The table has approximately 140,000 clones, approximately 92% seen once. The source material was peripheral blood, sampled 28 days after the second AZD1222 dose. The receptors derive from an adult who received the AZD1222 COVID-19 vaccine.

This clone has just one count. V is TRBV3-1 (or the pseudogene TRBV3-2) and J is TRBJ2-5; D is possibly TRBD2 (6 bases). The CDR3 runs to 13 residues. The germline CDR1 and CDR2 sequences are LGHDT and YNNKEL (reference sequence). Trimming took 5 bases from V and 5 from J, leaving 12 bases between them. The CDR3 here is CASSMGGPETQYF. The DNA for the CDR3 is TGTGCCAGCAGCATGGGGGGACCGGAGACCCAGTACTTC.

The chain links TRBV2 to TRBJ1-1; D is perhaps TRBD1 (6 bases). The CDR3 loop spans 14 amino acids. Germline CDR1 is SNHLY and CDR2 is FYNNEI. The ends were cut back, 5 bases at V and 2 bases at J, with 12 bases in the middle. CDR3 sequence: CASSLRTANTEAFF. CDR3 DNA sequence: TGTGCCAGCAGTCTCCGGACAGCCAACACTGAAGCTTTCTTT.

The chain combines TRBV18 with TRBJ2-1; the D gene is possibly TRBD2 (6 bases). The V end lost 1 base, the J end lost 4 bases, and 14 bases lay between the germline ends. The CDR3 consists of 16 residues. Germline values: CDR1 KGHSH, CDR2 LQKENI. This CDR3 is CASSPLGAAGYNEQFF. CDR3 nucleotide sequence: TGTGCCAGCTCACCACTAGGAGCAGCGGGTTACAATGAGCAGTTCTTC.

The chain combines TRBV4-1 with TRBJ2-2; 11 positions match TRBD2. The CDR3 totals 17 residues. CDR1 and CDR2 (germline): MGHRA, YSYEKL. The V segment lost 1 base and the J segment 7 bases; nucleotides outside the gene matches: 8. The CDR3: CASSQVEVAGGRGELFF. The CDR3 DNA is TGCGCCAGCAGCCAAGTGGAAGTAGCGGGAGGGCGCGGGGAGCTGTTTTTT.

The V call is TRBV11-2, the J call TRBJ2-1; D gene uncertain. Germline V gene data show CDR1 as SGHAT and CDR2 as FQNNGV. The CDR3 is 15 amino acids. Trimming left V 4 bases short and J 0 bases short, with 10 bases between. The CDR3 here is CASSSGGSSYNEQFF. In nucleotides, the CDR3 is TGTGCCAGCAGCTCAGGCGGAAGCTCCTACAATGAGCAGTTCTTC.

This chain links TRBV30 with TRBJ1-6; perhaps TRBD1 as D (6 bases). V was clipped by 7 bases and J by 7 bases, with 14 bases between them. This CDR3 spans 13 amino acids. Germline lookup yields CDR1 GTSNPN and CDR2 SVGIG (reference sequence). The CDR3 DNA reads as TGTGCCTTGATGACAGGCCTAAATTCACCCCTCCACTTT. Its translation is CALMTGLNSPLHF.

This clone was recorded only once. V is TRBV28 and J is TRBJ1-2; maybe TRBD1 (6 bases). Per the germline V gene, CDR1 is MDHEN and CDR2 is SYDVKM. V shed 4 bases and J shed 4 bases, with 13 bases lying between them. This CDR3 region has 14 residues. This chain's CDR3 is CASSWGTNPYGYTF. CDR3 coding DNA: TGTGCCAGCAGTTGGGGGACAAACCCCTATGGCTACACCTTC.

V usage is TRBV11-2 and J usage is TRBJ1-1, with D possibly being TRBD1 (5 bases). The CDR3 length is 13 residues. The ends were cut back, 5 bases at V and 2 bases at J, with 9 bases in the middle. CDR1 SGHAT and CDR2 FQNNGV come from the germline V gene. DNA for the CDR3: TGTGCCAGCAGCCAACAGGTTAACACTGAAGCTTTCTTT. This gives the protein CASSQQVNTEAFF.

The V and J genes are TRBV6-2 or TRBV6-3 and TRBJ2-2; D unclear. Trimming shortened V by 2 bases and J by 6 bases, and 4 bases separated the two germline ends. Per germline, CDR1 MNHEY and CDR2 SVGEGT. The CDR3 has 12 amino acids. DNA for the CDR3: TGTGCCAGCAGTTACCCTCCCGGGGAGCTGTTTTTT. It encodes CASSYPPGELFF.

The genes are TRBV19 and TRBJ1-1, with unresolved D. This CDR3 comprises 12 residues. Trimming took off 7 bases at V and 2 bases at J, with 8 bases between the two ends. The germline V gene encodes CDR1 LNHDA and CDR2 SQIVND (reference sequence). The CDR3 DNA sequence: TGTGCCAGTAAGAAGAGCAACACTGAAGCTTTCTTT. It specifies CASKKSNTEAFF. The full variable domain, its missing parts supplied by reference TRBV19 and TRBJ1-1, is DGGITQSPKYLFRKEGQNVTLSCEQNLNHDAMYWYRQDPGQGLRLIYYSQIVNDFQKGDIAEGYSVSREKKESFPLTVTSAQKNPTAFYLCASKKSNTEAFFGQGTRLTVV.

The chain has TRBV19 and TRBJ2-7; D is perhaps TRBD1 (6 bases). The length of the CDR3 is 15 residues. CDR1 is LNHDA and CDR2 is SQIVND in the germline V gene (reference sequence). V shed 5 bases and J shed 5 bases, with 19 bases lying between them. This chain's CDR3 is CASSLRSRGRDEQYF. The CDR3, as DNA: TGTGCCAGTAGTCTAAGGTCCAGGGGCCGCGACGAGCAGTACTTC.

The chain uses TRBV28 and TRBJ2-1; 13 positions agree with TRBD2. The CDR3 has 20 residues. CDR1 is MDHEN, CDR2 SYDVKM, per germline. V gave up 9 bases and J gave up 9 bases; unmatched junction bases: 26. This CDR3 reads CARQSHPRTSGSSPRAEQFF. CDR3 DNA sequence: TGTGCCAGGCAGTCCCATCCCCGGACTAGCGGGAGTTCCCCCAGGGCTGAGCAGTTCTTC.

J is TRBJ2-7 and V is TRBV27; TRBD1 is a possible D gene (6 bases). The V and J ends lost 4 bases and 4 bases respectively, with 17 bases between them. Germline lookup yields CDR1 MNHEY and CDR2 SMNVEV (reference sequence). The CDR3 sequence is 15 residues long. CDR3 DNA: TGTGCCAGCAGTTCCCATTCGACAGGCTCTTACGAGCAGTACTTC. This translates into CASSSHSTGSYEQYF.